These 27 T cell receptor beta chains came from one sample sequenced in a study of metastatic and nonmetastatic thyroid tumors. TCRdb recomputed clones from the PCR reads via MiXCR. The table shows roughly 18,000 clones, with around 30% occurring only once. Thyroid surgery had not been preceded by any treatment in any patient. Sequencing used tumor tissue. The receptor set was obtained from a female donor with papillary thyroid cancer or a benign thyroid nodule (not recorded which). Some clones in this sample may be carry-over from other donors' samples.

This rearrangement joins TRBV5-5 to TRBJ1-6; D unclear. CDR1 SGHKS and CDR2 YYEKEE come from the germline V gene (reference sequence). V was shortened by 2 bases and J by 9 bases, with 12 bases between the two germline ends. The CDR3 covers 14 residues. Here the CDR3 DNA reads TGTGCCAGCAGCTTTACCAGGCAAGGTTCACCCCTCCACTTT. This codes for CASSFTRQGSPLHF.

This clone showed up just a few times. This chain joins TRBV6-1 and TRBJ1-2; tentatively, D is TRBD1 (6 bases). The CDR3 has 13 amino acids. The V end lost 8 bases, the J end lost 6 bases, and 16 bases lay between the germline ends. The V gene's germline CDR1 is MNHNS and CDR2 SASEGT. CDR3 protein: CASAVGHLDGYTF. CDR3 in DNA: TGTGCCAGCGCAGTGGGACATTTGGATGGCTACACCTTC.

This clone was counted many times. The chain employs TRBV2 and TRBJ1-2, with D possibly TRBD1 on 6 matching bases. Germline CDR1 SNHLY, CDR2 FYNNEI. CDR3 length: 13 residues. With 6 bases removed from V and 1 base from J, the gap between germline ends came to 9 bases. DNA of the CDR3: TGTGCCAGCAGAACACAGGGTAACTATGGCTACACCTTC. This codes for CASRTQGNYGYTF.

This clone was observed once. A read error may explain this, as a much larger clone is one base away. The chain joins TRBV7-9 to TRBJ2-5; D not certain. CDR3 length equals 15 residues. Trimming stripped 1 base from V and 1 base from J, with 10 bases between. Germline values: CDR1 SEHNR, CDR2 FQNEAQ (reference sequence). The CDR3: CASSLDADSQETQYF. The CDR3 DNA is TGTGCCAGCAGCTTAGATGCGGATTCCCAAGAGACCCAGTACTTC.

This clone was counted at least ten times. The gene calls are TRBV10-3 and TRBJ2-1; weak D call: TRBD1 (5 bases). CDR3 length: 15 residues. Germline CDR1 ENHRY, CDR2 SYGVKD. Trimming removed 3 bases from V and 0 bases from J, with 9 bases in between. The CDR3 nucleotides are TGTGCCATCAGTGATAGTCAGGGCTCCTACAATGAGCAGTTCTTC. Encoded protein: CAISDSQGSYNEQFF.

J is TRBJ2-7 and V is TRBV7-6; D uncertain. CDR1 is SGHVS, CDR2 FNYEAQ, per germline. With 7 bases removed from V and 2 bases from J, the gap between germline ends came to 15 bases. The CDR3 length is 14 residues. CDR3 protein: CASIPTLATYEQYF. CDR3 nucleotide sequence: TGTGCCAGCATTCCTACCCTGGCCACCTACGAGCAGTACTTC.

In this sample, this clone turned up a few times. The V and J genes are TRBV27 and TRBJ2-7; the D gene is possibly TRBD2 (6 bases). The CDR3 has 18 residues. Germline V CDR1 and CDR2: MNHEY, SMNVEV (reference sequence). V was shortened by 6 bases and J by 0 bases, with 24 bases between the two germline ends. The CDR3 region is CASRGGVVGRKSSYEQYF. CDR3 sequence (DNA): TGTGCCAGCAGGGGGGGAGTCGTTGGGCGAAAGAGCTCCTACGAGCAGTACTTC.

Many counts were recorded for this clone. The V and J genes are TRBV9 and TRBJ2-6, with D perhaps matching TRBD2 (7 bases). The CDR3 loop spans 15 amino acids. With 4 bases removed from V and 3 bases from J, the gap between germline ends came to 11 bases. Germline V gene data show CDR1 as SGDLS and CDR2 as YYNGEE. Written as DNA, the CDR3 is TGTGCCAGCAGCCCAAGGGGGGGTGGGGCCAACGTCCTGACTTTC. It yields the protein CASSPRGGGANVLTF.

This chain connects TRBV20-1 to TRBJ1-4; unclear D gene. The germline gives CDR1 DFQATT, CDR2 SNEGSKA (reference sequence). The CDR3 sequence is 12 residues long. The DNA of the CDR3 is TGCACCACCCAGAGGGCACAGGAAAAACTGTTTTTT. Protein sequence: CTTQRAQEKLFF.

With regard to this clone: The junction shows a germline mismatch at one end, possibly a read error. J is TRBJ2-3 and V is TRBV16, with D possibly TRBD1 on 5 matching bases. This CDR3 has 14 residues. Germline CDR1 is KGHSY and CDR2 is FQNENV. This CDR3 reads CASSSERGTDTQYF. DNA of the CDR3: TGTGCCAGCAGCAGTGAAAGGGGCACGGATACGCAGTATTTT. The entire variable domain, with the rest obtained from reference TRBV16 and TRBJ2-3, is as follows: GEEVAQTPKHLVRGEGQKAKLYCAPIKGHSYVFWYQQVLKNEFKFLISFQNENVFDETGMPKERFSAKCLPNSPCSLEIQATKLEDSAVYFCASSSERGTDTQYFGPGTRLTVL.

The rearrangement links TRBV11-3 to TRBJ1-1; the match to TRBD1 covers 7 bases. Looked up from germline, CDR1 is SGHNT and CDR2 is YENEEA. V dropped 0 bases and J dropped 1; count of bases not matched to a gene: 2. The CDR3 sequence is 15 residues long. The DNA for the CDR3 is TGTGCCAGCAGCTTAGAGGGACAGAAGAACACTGAAGCTTTCTTT. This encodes CASSLEGQKNTEAFF.

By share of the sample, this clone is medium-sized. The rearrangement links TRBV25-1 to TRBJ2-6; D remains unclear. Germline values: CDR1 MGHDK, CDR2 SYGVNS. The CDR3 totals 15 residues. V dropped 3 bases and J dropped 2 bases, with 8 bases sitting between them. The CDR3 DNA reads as TGTGCCAGCAGTGATAGTTATGCTGGGGCCAACGTCCTGACTTTC. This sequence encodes CASSDSYAGANVLTF.

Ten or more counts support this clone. The CDR3 DNA sequence: TGTGCCAGCAGCTTCGGTCTCGGGGGGAACTCTGGGGCCAACGTCCTGACTTTC. Residues: CASSFGLGGNSGANVLTF. The V call is TRBV5-4, the J call TRBJ2-6; 7 nucleotides match TRBD2. The CDR3 is 18 amino acids. Per germline, CDR1 SGHNT and CDR2 YYREEE (reference sequence). V lost 2 bases, J lost 0 bases, and 8 bases stayed unmatched.

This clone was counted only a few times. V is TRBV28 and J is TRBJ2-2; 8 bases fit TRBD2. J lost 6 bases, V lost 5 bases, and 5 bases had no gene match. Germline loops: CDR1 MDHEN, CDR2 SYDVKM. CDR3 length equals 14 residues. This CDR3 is CASSMTSAAGELFF. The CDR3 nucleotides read TGTGCCAGCAGTATGACTAGCGCGGCCGGGGAGCTGTTTTTT.

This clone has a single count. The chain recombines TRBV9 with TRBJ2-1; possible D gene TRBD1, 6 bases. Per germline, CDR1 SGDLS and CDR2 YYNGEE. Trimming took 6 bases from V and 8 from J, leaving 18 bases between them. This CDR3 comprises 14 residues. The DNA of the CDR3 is TGTGCCAGCACCCATTCAGGGGTACTGGATGAGCAGTTCTTC. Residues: CASTHSGVLDEQFF.

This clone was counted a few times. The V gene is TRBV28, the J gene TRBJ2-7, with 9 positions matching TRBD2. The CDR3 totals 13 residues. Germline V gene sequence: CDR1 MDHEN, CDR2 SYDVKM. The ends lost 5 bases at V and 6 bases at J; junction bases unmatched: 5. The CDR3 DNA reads TGTGCCAGCAGTACCCAGGGACTAGCCGAGCAGTACTTC. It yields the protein CASSTQGLAEQYF.

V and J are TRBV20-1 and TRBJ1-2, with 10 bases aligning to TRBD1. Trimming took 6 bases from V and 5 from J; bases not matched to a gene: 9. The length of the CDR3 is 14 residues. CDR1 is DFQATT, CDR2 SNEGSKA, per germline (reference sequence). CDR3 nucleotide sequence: TGCAGTGCCTACCCAAGGGACAGGGGATATGGCTACACCTTC. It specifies CSAYPRDRGYGYTF.

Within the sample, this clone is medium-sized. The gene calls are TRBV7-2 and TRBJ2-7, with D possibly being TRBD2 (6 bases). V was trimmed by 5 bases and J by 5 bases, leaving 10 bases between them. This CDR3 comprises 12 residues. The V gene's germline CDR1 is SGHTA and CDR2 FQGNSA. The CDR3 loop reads CASSGTGHEQYF. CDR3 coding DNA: TGTGCCAGCAGCGGGACTGGGCACGAGCAGTACTTC.

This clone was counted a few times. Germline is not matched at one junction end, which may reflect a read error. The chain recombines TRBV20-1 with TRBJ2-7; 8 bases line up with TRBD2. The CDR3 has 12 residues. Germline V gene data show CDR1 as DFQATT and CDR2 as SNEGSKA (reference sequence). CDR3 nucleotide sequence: TGCAGTGCTAGCGGGGGGGCCTACGAGCGGTACTTC. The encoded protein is CSASGGAYERYF.

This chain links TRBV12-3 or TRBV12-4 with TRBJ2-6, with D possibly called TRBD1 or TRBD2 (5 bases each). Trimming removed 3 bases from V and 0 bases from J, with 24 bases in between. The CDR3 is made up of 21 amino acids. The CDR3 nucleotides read TGTGCCAGCAGTTTCGAGGGGTATTGGTTGACTGGGGACTCTGGGGCCAACGTCCTGACTTTC. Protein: CASSFEGYWLTGDSGANVLTF.

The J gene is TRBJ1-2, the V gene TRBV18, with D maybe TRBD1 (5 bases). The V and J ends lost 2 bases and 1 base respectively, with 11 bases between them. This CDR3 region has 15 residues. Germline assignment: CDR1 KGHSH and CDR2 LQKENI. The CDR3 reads CASSPVTGHNYGYTF. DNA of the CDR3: TGTGCCAGCTCACCAGTTACAGGCCATAACTATGGCTACACCTTC.

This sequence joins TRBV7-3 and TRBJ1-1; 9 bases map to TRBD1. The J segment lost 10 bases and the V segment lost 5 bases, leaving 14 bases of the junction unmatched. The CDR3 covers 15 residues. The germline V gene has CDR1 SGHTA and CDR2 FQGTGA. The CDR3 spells CASSPNTGTGSLAFF. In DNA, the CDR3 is TGTGCCAGCAGCCCCAATACCGGGACAGGGAGTTTAGCTTTCTTT.

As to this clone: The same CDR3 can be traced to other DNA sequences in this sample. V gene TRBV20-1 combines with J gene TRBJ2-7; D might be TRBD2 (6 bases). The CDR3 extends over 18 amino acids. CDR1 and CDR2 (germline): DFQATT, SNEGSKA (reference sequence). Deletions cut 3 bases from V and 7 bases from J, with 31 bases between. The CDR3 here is CSASLGWAEGALRTEQYF. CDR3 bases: TGCAGTGCTAGTTTGGGTTGGGCGGAGGGTGCCCTTCGAACTGAGCAGTACTTC.

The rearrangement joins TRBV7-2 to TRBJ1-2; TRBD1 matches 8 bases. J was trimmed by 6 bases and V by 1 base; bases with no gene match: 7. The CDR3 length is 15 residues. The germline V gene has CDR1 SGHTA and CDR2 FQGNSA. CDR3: CASSLGRQGFHGYTF. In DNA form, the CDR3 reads TGTGCCAGCAGCTTAGGACGACAGGGGTTCCATGGCTACACCTTC.

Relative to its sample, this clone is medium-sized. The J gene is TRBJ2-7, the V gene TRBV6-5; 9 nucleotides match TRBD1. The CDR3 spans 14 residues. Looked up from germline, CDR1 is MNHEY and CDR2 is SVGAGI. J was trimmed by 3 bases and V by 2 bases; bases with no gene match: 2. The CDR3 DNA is TGTGCCAGCAGTTACGACAGGGGGGACTACGAGCAGTACTTC. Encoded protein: CASSYDRGDYEQYF.

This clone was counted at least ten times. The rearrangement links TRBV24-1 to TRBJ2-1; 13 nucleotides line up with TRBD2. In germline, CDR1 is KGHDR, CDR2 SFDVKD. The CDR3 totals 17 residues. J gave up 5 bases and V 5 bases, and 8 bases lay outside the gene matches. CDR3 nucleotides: TGTGCCACCAGTGGCCGGACTAGCGGGAGTATCCACAATGAGCAGTTCTTC. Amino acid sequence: CATSGRTSGSIHNEQFF.

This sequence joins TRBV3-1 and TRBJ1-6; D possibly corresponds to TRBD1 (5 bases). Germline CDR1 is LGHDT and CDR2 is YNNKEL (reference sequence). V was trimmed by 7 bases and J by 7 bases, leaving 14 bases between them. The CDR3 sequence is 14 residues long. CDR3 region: CASTLGTGNSPLHF. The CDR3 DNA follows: TGTGCCAGCACCCTTGGGACTGGCAATTCACCCCTCCACTTT.